This TCR beta chain stems from a study of siplizumab effects on memory and regulatory T cells. Trimming took 4 bases from V and 5 from J; bases not matched to a gene: 13. CDR3 size: 18 residues. From germline, CDR1 is SGHTA and CDR2 FQGTGA. To note about this clone: Its antigen is as yet unknown.

Study conclusions and caveats: Whether the proliferating Tregs (from siplizumab cultures) were suppressive was not confirmed. Roughly 75-97% of proliferating CD4+ or CD8+ clones lacked a naive or memory phenotype that could be assigned.

Repertoires were generated with immunoSEQ multiplex PCR, while TCRdb's copy carries only in-frame clones and drops some. This sample has tens of thousands of clones, with 93% found just once. Specimen: CD8+ T cells sorted from blood. V and J are TRBV7-3 and TRBJ2-2; 10 nucleotides agree with TRBD2. This clonotype was sampled from a human donor in good health. The CDR3 protein is CASSSFNLAGDPTGELFF. The CDR3 coding sequence is TGTGCCAGCAGCTCCTTTAACCTAGCGGGAGATCCGACCGGGGAGCTGTTTTTT.